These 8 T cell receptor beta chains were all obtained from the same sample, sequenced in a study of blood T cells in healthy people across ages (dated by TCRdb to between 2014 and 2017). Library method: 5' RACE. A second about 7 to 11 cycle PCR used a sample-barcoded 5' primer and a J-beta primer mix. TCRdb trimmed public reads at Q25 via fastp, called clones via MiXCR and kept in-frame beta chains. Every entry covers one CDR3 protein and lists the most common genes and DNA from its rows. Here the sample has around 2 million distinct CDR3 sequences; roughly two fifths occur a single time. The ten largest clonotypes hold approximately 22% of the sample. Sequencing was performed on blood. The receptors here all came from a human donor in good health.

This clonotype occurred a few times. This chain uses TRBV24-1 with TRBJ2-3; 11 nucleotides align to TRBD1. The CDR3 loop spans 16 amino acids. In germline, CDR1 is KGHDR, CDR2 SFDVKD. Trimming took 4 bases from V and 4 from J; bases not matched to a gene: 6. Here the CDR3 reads CATSDMDRGLSDTQYF. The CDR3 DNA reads TGTGCCACCAGTGACATGGACAGGGGGCTGTCAGATACGCAGTATTTT.

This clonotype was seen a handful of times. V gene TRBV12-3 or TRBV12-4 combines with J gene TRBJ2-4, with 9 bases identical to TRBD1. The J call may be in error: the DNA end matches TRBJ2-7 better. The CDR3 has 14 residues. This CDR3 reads CASSITGQGYEQYF. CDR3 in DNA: TGTGCCAGCAGTATTACGGGACAGGGCTACGAGCAGTACTTC.

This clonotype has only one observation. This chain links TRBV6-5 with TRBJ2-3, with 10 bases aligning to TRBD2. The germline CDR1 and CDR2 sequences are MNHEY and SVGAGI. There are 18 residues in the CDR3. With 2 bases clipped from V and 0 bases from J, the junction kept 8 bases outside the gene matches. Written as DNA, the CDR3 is TGTGCCAGCAGTTACGGGCTAGCGGGGGCGAGGAGCACAGATACGCAGTATTTT. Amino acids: CASSYGLAGARSTDTQYF.

The CDR3 loop is CASSYEGKGMSYGYTF. In DNA form, the CDR3 reads TGTGCCAGCAGTTACGAGGGGAAGGGGATGAGCTATGGCTACACCTTC. The chain carries TRBV6-6 and TRBJ1-2; D possibly corresponds to TRBD1 (5 bases). The V end was cut by 2 bases, the J end by 4 bases, with 17 bases between. The CDR3 runs 16 residues. CDR1 and CDR2 from the germline V gene are MNHNY and SVGAGI (reference sequence).

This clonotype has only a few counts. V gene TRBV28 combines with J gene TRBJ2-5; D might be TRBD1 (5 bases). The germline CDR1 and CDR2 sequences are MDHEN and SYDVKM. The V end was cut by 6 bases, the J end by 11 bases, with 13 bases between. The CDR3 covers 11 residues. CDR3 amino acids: CASSPQGRQYF. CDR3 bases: TGTGCCAGCAGCCCCCAGGGAAGGCAGTACTTC. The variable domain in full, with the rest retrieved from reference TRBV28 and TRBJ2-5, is DVKVTQSSRYLVKRTGEKVFLECVQDMDHENMFWYRQDPGLGLRLIYFSYDVKMKEKGDIPEGYSVSREKKERFSLILESASTNQTSMYLCASSPQGRQYFGPGTRLLVL.

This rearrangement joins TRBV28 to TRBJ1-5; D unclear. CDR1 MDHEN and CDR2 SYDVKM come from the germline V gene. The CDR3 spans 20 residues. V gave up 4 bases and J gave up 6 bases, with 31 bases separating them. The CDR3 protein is CASSSSRPKTAALGRQPQHF. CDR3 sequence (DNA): TGTGCCAGCAGTTCCTCACGTCCAAAGACGGCGGCCCTCGGTCGTCAGCCCCAGCATTTT.

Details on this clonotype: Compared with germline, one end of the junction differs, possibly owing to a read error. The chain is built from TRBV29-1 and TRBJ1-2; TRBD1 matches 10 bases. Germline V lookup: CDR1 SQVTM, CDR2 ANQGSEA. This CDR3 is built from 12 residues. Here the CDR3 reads CSGGGTGDGCTF. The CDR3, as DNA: TGCAGTGGGGGAGGGACAGGGGATGGCTGCACCTTC.

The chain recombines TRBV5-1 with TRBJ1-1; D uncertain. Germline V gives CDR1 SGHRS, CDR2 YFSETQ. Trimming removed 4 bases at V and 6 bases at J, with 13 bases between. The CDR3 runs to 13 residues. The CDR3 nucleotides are TGCGCCAGCAGCGGAGTCGACGACGCTGAAGCTTTCTTT. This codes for CASSGVDDAEAFF.